The 11 T cell receptor beta chains below were found in one sample sequenced in a study of CD4 T cells in relation to SARS-CoV-2 and coronaviruses. No antigen has been identified for these receptors. Here immunoSEQ multiplex PCR was the method, and the copy in TCRdb shows in-frame clones only, minus some. This table holds about 36,000 clones, about 79% found once. The specimen was naive CD4+ T cells from PBMCs, cultured in vitro. Subset reported: naive CD4+ T cells isolated by negative enrichment. The source of these receptors is an adult with COVID-19.

The genes are TRBV27 and TRBJ2-3; no clear D gene. Per the germline V gene, CDR1 is MNHEY and CDR2 is SMNVEV (reference sequence). The CDR3 runs to 12 residues. With 6 bases removed from V and 2 bases from J, the gap between germline ends came to 6 bases. CDR3 sequence (DNA): TGTGCCAGCAGGGCCTACACAGATACGCAGTATTTT. It yields the protein CASRAYTDTQYF.

CDR3: CASSLGQGTGNQPQHF. The CDR3 DNA reads as TGCGCCAGCAGCTTGGGACAGGGGACGGGCAATCAGCCCCAGCATTTT. The gene calls are TRBV5-1 and TRBJ1-5; 8 positions match TRBD1. The CDR3 is made up of 16 amino acids. After removal of 0 bases from V and 2 bases from J, the junction contained 4 bases not matched to a gene. CDR1 and CDR2 from the germline V gene are SGHRS and YFSETQ. The full variable domain, rest sourced from reference TRBV5-1 and TRBJ1-5, is KAGVTQTPRYLIKTRGQQVTLSCSPISGHRSVSWYQQTPGQGLQFLFEYFSETQRNKGNFPGRFSGRQFSNSRSEMNVSTLELGDSALYLCASSLGQGTGNQPQHFGDGTRLSIL.

About this clone: Other nucleotide sequences in the sample specify the same CDR3. This chain links TRBV6-5 with TRBJ2-1; 13 bases line up with TRBD2. CDR3 size: 15 residues. V shed 6 bases and J 6 bases; nucleotides not matched to a gene: 5. In germline, CDR1 is MNHEY, CDR2 SVGAGI. The CDR3 is CASSPGLAGRNEQFF. CDR3 coding DNA: TGTGCCAGCAGCCCGGGACTAGCGGGACGCAATGAGCAGTTCTTC.

The chain recombines TRBV5-4 with TRBJ1-1; unclear D gene. Germline CDR1 reads SGHNT; CDR2 reads YYREEE (reference sequence). V gave up 4 bases and J gave up 7 bases, with 17 bases separating them. There are 14 residues in the CDR3. In DNA form, the CDR3 reads TGTGCCAGCAGCCCGGACCGCTGGAGAGATGAAGCTTTCTTT. Amino acids: CASSPDRWRDEAFF.

The chain carries TRBV18 and TRBJ2-5; D remains ambiguous. The V end lost 1 base, the J end lost 0 bases, and 6 bases lay between the germline ends. Germline CDR1 is KGHSH and CDR2 is LQKENI. The CDR3 consists of 14 residues. The CDR3 protein is CASSPRAYQETQYF. The CDR3 DNA reads as TGTGCCAGCTCACCACGGGCTTACCAAGAGACCCAGTACTTC.

This sequence joins TRBV6-2 or TRBV6-3 and TRBJ1-5; 9 nucleotides align to TRBD1. J was trimmed by 6 bases and V by 4 bases; bases with no gene match: 4. The germline gives CDR1 MNHEY, CDR2 SVGEGT. The CDR3 runs to 14 residues. CDR3 loop: CASSWGQGGQPQHF. The CDR3, as DNA: TGTGCCAGCAGTTGGGGACAGGGTGGTCAGCCCCAGCATTTT.

The chain links TRBV28 to TRBJ1-2; D call uncertain. Per germline, CDR1 MDHEN and CDR2 SYDVKM. V was pared by 2 bases and J by 2 bases, with 6 bases between. The CDR3 totals 13 residues. The CDR3 coding sequence is TGTGCCAGCAGTTTAAACGGAAACTATGGCTACACCTTC. Residues: CASSLNGNYGYTF.

The gene calls are TRBV28 and TRBJ2-5; 8 bases map to TRBD2. The CDR3 sequence is 17 residues long. Per germline, CDR1 MDHEN and CDR2 SYDVKM. V was clipped by 4 bases and J by 0 bases; unmatched bases: 10. CDR3 nucleotides: TGTGCCAGCAGTTCATCCCGACTAGCGTCGTACCAAGAGACCCAGTACTTC. It specifies CASSSSRLASYQETQYF.

The V call is TRBV20-1, the J call TRBJ2-2; TRBD1 is a possible D gene (5 bases). With 4 bases removed from V and 3 bases from J, the gap between germline ends came to 12 bases. Per germline, CDR1 DFQATT and CDR2 SNEGSKA (reference sequence). The CDR3 totals 14 residues. The CDR3 DNA reads as TGCAGTGCTATTGAAGGGGCAGACACCGGGGAGCTGTTTTTT. It codes for CSAIEGADTGELFF.

The rearrangement uses TRBV2 and TRBJ1-2; unclear D gene. The V gene lost 6 bases and the J gene lost 3 bases, with 11 bases spanning the gap. The length of the CDR3 is 13 residues. The germline CDR1 and CDR2 sequences are SNHLY and FYNNEI. The CDR3 region is CASRVGVDYGYTF. The CDR3 nucleotides are TGTGCCAGCAGGGTTGGGGTCGACTATGGCTACACCTTC.

In its sample, this clone was seen once. The chain couples TRBV27 to TRBJ2-7; 8 bases align to TRBD1. This CDR3 region has 14 residues. Germline CDR1 MNHEY, CDR2 SMNVEV (reference sequence). The ends lost 5 bases at V and 4 bases at J; junction bases unmatched: 7. As DNA, the CDR3 is TGTGCCAGCAGTCTCACAGGGGGAGGATACGAGCAGTACTTC. The encoded protein is CASSLTGGGYEQYF.